These 11 T cell receptor beta chains were sequenced from one sample in a study of blood T cell repertoires in COVID-19. Only in-frame clones appear in the TCRdb table, and some are missing; sequencing was by immunoSEQ multiplex PCR. This sample yields roughly 150,000 clones, of which roughly 87% are seen a single time; 3.5% to 4.5% belongs to the top ten. The source material was PBMCs or T cells enriched from blood (not recorded which). These TCRs come from a woman in her thirties or forties who had been exposed to COVID-19.

The chain employs TRBV7-2 and TRBJ1-1; a weak D match, TRBD1 (5 bases). Trimming shortened V by 4 bases and J by 2 bases, and 11 bases separated the two germline ends. The length of the CDR3 is 14 residues. CDR1 and CDR2 from the germline V gene are SGHTA and FQGNSA. CDR3 nucleotides: TGTGCCAGCAGCTCCACAGGACCAAACACTGAAGCTTTCTTT. Residues: CASSSTGPNTEAFF.

The DNA of the CDR3 is TGTGCCAGTCGACTAGCGGGGGGGCCTGATACGCAGTATTTT. It is translated as CASRLAGGPDTQYF. This sequence joins TRBV19 and TRBJ2-3, with TRBD2 identical over 14 bases. V was clipped by 8 bases and J by 6 bases; unmatched bases: 4. This CDR3 comprises 14 residues. The V gene's germline CDR1 is LNHDA and CDR2 SQIVND (reference sequence). Drawing the rest from reference TRBV19 and TRBJ2-3, the complete variable domain is DGGITQSPKYLFRKEGQNVTLSCEQNLNHDAMYWYRQDPGQGLRLIYYSQIVNDFQKGDIAEGYSVSREKKESFPLTVTSAQKNPTAFYLCASRLAGGPDTQYFGPGTRLTVL.

This clone was picked up many times. The chain employs TRBV12-3 or TRBV12-4 and TRBJ1-1; D not certain. Trimming left V 4 bases short and J 3 bases short, with 9 bases between. The CDR3 covers 13 residues. The CDR3 DNA sequence: TGTGCCAGCAGTTCCCAGGTGGACACTGAAGCTTTCTTT. Translation gives CASSSQVDTEAFF.

The V call is TRBV12-5, the J call TRBJ2-6; D is uncertain. CDR3 length equals 17 residues. Germline lookup yields CDR1 LGHNT and CDR2 FRNRAP. V lost 0 bases and J lost 2, with 11 bases in between. The DNA of the CDR3 is TGTGCTAGTGGTTTGGTTAGTGGTTCTCCTGGGGCCAACGTCCTGACTTTC. It yields the protein CASGLVSGSPGANVLTF.

V gene TRBV6-5 combines with J gene TRBJ2-7; D may be TRBD1 (5 bases). V lost 5 bases, J lost 3 bases, and 8 bases lay in between. This CDR3 is 12 amino acids long. Germline assignment: CDR1 MNHEY and CDR2 SVGAGI. CDR3 DNA: TGTGCCAGCAGTCCTAGGGGCTACGAGCAGTACTTC. Protein: CASSPRGYEQYF.

The genes are TRBV9 and TRBJ1-4, with D unresolved. The V and J ends lost 4 bases and 3 bases respectively, with 10 bases between them. The germline gives CDR1 SGDLS, CDR2 YYNGEE. This CDR3 contains 14 residues. This chain's CDR3 is CASSPRQANEKLFF. In nucleotides, the CDR3 is TGTGCCAGCAGCCCAAGACAAGCTAATGAAAAACTGTTTTTT.

The V gene is TRBV5-6, the J gene TRBJ1-1; 10 bases agree with TRBD1. CDR3 length equals 17 residues. J lost 4 bases, V lost 3 bases, and 12 bases had no gene match. Per germline, CDR1 SGHDT and CDR2 YYEEEE. DNA for the CDR3: TGTGCCAGCAGCTCGCCCAATGACAGGGGGCTAAGCACTGAAGCTTTCTTT. Protein: CASSSPNDRGLSTEAFF.

The table lists this clone with a count of one. The V call is TRBV25-1, the J call TRBJ2-7; D is perhaps TRBD2 (6 bases). Germline CDR1 reads MGHDK; CDR2 reads SYGVNS. Trimming took 1 base from V and 0 from J, leaving 13 bases between them. This CDR3 contains 16 residues. The CDR3, as DNA: TGTGCCAGCAGTGAATTGTCGCCCGGGGGCTCCTACGAGCAGTACTTC. This gives the protein CASSELSPGGSYEQYF.

This sequence joins TRBV4-3 and TRBJ2-1; TRBD2 aligns across 7 bases. This CDR3 is 15 amino acids long. Germline V gene sequence: CDR1 LGHNA, CDR2 YSLEER. V trimming: 1 base; J trimming: 4 bases; junction bases outside the gene matches: 4. The CDR3 coding sequence is TGCGCCAGCAGCCAAGTGATAGCGGGTTACAATGAGCAGTTCTTC. Translated: CASSQVIAGYNEQFF.

The chain employs TRBV12-5 and TRBJ2-1, with 7 bases that match TRBD1. Trimming cost V 2 bases and J 12 bases; bases outside gene matches: 13. The length of the CDR3 is 15 residues. Germline-derived CDR1 and CDR2 are LGHNT and FRNRAP. The CDR3: CASGLTSLDRDGQFF. CDR3 nucleotide sequence: TGTGCTAGTGGTTTGACCTCCCTCGACAGGGATGGGCAGTTCTTC.

The chain links TRBV14 to TRBJ1-1; no clear D gene. Germline loops: CDR1 SGHDN, CDR2 FVKESK. This CDR3 is built from 15 residues. Trimming cost V 3 bases and J 2 bases, with 13 bases left between them. CDR3 sequence: CASSQPSRTNTEAFF. DNA for the CDR3: TGTGCCAGCAGCCAGCCATCTCGGACTAACACTGAAGCTTTCTTT.